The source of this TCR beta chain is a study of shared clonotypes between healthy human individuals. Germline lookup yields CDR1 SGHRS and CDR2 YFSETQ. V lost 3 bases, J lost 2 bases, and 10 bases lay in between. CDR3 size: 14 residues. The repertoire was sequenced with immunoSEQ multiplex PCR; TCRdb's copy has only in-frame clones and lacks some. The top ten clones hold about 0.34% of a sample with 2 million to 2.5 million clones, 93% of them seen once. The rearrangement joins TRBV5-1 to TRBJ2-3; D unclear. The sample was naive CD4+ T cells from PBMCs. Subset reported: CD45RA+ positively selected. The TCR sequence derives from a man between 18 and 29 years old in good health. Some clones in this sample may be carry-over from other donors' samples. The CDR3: CASSSFNPTDTQYF. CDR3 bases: TGCGCCAGCAGCTCCTTTAACCCCACAGATACGCAGTATTTT.